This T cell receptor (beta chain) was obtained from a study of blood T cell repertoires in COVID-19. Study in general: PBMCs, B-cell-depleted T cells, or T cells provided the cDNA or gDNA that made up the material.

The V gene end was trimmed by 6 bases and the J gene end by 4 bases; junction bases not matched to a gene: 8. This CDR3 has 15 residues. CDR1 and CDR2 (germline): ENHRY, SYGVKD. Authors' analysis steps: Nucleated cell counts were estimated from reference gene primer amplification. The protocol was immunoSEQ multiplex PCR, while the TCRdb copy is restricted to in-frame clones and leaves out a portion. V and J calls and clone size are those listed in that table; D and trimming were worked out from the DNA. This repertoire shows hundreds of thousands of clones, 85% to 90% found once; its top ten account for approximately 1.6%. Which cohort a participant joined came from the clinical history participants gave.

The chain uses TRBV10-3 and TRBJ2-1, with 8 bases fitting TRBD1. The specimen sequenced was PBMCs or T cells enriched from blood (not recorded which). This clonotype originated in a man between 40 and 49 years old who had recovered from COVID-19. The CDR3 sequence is CAIRAQGAVYNEQFF. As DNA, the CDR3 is TGTGCCATCAGAGCCCAGGGGGCGGTGTACAATGAGCAGTTCTTC.